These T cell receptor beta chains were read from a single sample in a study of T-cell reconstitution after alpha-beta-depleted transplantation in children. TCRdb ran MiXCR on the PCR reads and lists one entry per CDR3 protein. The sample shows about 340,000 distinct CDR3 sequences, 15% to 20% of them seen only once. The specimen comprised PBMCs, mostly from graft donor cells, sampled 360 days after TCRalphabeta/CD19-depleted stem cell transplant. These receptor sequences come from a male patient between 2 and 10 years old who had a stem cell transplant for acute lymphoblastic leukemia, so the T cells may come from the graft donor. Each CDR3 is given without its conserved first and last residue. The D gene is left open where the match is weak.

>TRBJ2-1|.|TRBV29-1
SVGGDEQF
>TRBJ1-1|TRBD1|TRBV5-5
ASSRQTGDPEAF
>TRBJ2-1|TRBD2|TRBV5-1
ASSLEPTSVNSHNEQF
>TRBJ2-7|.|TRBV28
ASSPPGLGKNYEQY
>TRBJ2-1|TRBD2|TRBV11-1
ASSSTGTSGIRGHSYNEQF
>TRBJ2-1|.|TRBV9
ASSVGGAQF
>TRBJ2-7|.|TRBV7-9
ASSENLGPYEQY
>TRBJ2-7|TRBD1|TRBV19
ASTPSGTGTYEQY
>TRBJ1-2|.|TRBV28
ASTQTPGIYGYT
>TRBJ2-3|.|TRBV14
ASSQFGLDTQY
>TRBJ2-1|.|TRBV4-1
ASSQLKGTIAYNEQF
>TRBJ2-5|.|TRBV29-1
SVEDMAYQETQY
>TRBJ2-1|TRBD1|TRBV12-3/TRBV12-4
ASSWDRRGEQF
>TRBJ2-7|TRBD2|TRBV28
ASSFWPGRGYEQY
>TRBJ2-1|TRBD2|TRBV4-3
ASSPEAGDNEQF
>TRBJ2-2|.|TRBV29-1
SVEDVLNTGELF
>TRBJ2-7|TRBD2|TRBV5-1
ASSLEASGSKWYEQY
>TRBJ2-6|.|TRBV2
ARGGGSGANVLT
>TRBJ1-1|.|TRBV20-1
SASPGAMNTEAF
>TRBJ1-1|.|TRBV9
ASSVQGISEAF
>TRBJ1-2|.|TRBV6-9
ASIPWDYGYT
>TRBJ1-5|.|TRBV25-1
ASRGEPSNQPQH
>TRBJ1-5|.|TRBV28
ASSILDTVYSNQPQH
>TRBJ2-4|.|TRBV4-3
ASSQDRAGVNIQY
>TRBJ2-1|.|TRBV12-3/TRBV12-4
ASSLAGAIYNEQF
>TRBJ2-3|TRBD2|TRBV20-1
SYPSGRALDTQY
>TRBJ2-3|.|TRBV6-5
ASSYSNRDTQY
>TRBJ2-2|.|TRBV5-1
ASSLVQGKAGELF
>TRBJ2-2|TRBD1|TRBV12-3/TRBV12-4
ASSVYRGFDTGELF
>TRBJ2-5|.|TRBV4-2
ASSQGVRETQY
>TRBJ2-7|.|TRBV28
ASTIRGGEQY
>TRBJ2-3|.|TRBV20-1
SANPYTDTQY
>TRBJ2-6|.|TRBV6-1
ASSAPSGANVLT